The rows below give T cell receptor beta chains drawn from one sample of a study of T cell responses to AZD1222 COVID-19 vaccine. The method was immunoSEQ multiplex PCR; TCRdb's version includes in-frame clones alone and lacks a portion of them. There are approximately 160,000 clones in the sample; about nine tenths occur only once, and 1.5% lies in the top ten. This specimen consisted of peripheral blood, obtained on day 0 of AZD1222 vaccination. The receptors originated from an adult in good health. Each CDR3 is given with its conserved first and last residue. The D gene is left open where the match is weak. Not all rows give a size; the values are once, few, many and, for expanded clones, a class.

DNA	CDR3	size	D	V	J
TGTGCCAGCAGCCAAGTGCGGGACCAAGCTTTCTTT	CASSQVRDQAFF	.	.	TRBV14	TRBJ1-1
TGTGCCAGCAGCCAAGGCAGGGTTCGTGAAAAACTGTTTTTT	CASSQGRVREKLFF	.	.	TRBV3-1/TRBV3-2	TRBJ1-4
TGTGCCAGCCGTCAGGAATCCTATAATTCACCCCTCCACTTT	CASRQESYNSPLHF	.	.	TRBV28	TRBJ1-6
TGTGCCAGCAGCGAAATGCGCCCCATTGATGAGCAGTTCTTC	CASSEMRPIDEQFF	once	.	TRBV11-2	TRBJ2-1
TGTGCCAGCAGTTATCTGGAGGGGAATTCACCCCTCCACTTT	CASSYLEGNSPLHF	.	.	TRBV6-2/TRBV6-3	TRBJ1-6
TGTGCCACCAGCCTGGACGTTAGCAATCAGCCCCAGCATTTT	CATSLDVSNQPQHF	.	.	TRBV15	TRBJ1-5
TGTGCCAGCGTAAGGCGGGGGGGCGTCGAGCAGTACTTC	CASVRRGGVEQYF	.	TRBD2	TRBV5-6	TRBJ2-7
TGTGCCAGCAGCTGGGGACAGCGATATGGCTACACCTTC	CASSWGQRYGYTF	.	TRBD1	TRBV12-3/TRBV12-4	TRBJ1-2
TGTGCCAGCAGAGGGGACAGGGCCCGAAACACCATATATTTT	CASRGDRARNTIYF	.	TRBD1	TRBV27	TRBJ1-3
TGTGCCAGCAGCACAGGGGAACCCGGGGAGCTGTTTTTT	CASSTGEPGELFF	once	TRBD1	TRBV7-3	TRBJ2-2
TGTGCCAGCACTACAGGGGCCGCCTACGAGCAGTACTTC	CASTTGAAYEQYF	.	TRBD1	TRBV7-2	TRBJ2-7
TGTGCCAGCAGCTTACATCCGGGACTACTCTACGAGCAGTACTTC	CASSLHPGLLYEQYF	.	TRBD2	TRBV7-3	TRBJ2-7
TGTGCCAGCAGTTTAAGTCGACAGGGCGATTACACCTTC	CASSLSRQGDYTF	.	TRBD1	TRBV12-3/TRBV12-4	TRBJ1-2
TGCGCCAGCAGCCGTACCGGACAGGGGCGATCTGGAAACACCATATATTTT	CASSRTGQGRSGNTIYF	.	TRBD1	TRBV5-1	TRBJ1-3
TGTGCCAGCAGCTTAGTGGCAGAAAACTACGAGCAGTACTTC	CASSLVAENYEQYF	.	.	TRBV11-3	TRBJ2-7
TGTGCCTGGGACAGGGCTAACACTGGAAACACCATATATTTT	CAWDRANTGNTIYF	.	TRBD1	TRBV30	TRBJ1-3
TGTGCCAGCAGTACCACAGGGTCGGCTTGGAACACCATATATTTT	CASSTTGSAWNTIYF	.	.	TRBV6-6	TRBJ1-3
TGTGCCAGCAGCTCTAGGAGGGACTTGGACGGGGAGCTGTTTTTT	CASSSRRDLDGELFF	.	.	TRBV7-9	TRBJ2-2
TGTGCCACCAGCAGACGTCGGACTAGCGGGGGGTACACCGGGGAGCTGTTTTTT	CATSRRRTSGGYTGELFF	.	TRBD2	TRBV15	TRBJ2-2
TGCAGCGTAAGGACAGGGGGTTGGTCACCCCTCCACTTT	CSVRTGGWSPLHF	.	TRBD1	TRBV29-1	TRBJ1-6
TGTGCCAGCAGCCCACAGGGGATTGGCTACACCTTC	CASSPQGIGYTF	.	TRBD1	TRBV28	TRBJ1-2
TGCAGCGCCGCCGGACTAGTGGCAGATACGCAGTATTTT	CSAAGLVADTQYF	once	TRBD2	TRBV29-1	TRBJ2-3
TGTGCCAGCAGCTCGATAGCGGGGGGGTACACCGGGGAGCTGTTTTTT	CASSSIAGGYTGELFF	.	TRBD2	TRBV28	TRBJ2-2
TGTGCCAGCAGCTTGAAGAAAGAGACCCAGTACTTC	CASSLKKETQYF	.	.	TRBV5-4	TRBJ2-5
TGCGCCAGCAGCCAACAGGGAAGCTATGGCTACACCTTC	CASSQQGSYGYTF	.	.	TRBV4-1	TRBJ1-2
TGTGCCAGCAGTTTGACAGGTAATCAGCCCCAGCATTTT	CASSLTGNQPQHF	.	.	TRBV28	TRBJ1-5
TGCGCCAGCAGCCTTGGCGGGGGGGCCTACAATGAGCAGTTCTTC	CASSLGGGAYNEQFF	.	TRBD2	TRBV4-1	TRBJ2-1
TGTGCCAGCAGCTTAGCGCGGACGGCGAACACTGAAGCTTTCTTT	CASSLARTANTEAFF	.	.	TRBV7-2	TRBJ1-1
TGTGCCAGCAGTGCAGGCGGGTGGGCCAAAAACATTCAGTACTTC	CASSAGGWAKNIQYF	.	.	TRBV5-6	TRBJ2-4
TGTGCCAGCAGCGGGGGAAGCACCGGGGAGCTGTTTTTT	CASSGGSTGELFF	.	.	TRBV5-4	TRBJ2-2
TGTGCCAGCAGTTACCGGGACAGGCTTTCCTATAATTCACCCCTCCACTTT	CASSYRDRLSYNSPLHF	.	TRBD1	TRBV6-2/TRBV6-3	TRBJ1-6
TGCAGTGCTAGTCCGTTAAGGGGGACAGATACGCAGTATTTT	CSASPLRGTDTQYF	.	.	TRBV20-1	TRBJ2-3
TGTGCCAGCAGCCCGGAGTATAAGCGGGGGGGGACAGATACGCAGTATTTT	CASSPEYKRGGTDTQYF	few	TRBD2	TRBV9	TRBJ2-3
TGTGCCAGCAGCTTAGGGGACAGGGGGAACTATGGCTACACCTTC	CASSLGDRGNYGYTF	.	TRBD1	TRBV11-2	TRBJ1-2
TGTGCCAGCAGTCCCCGGACAGGAGAAACAGCAATACGAAGTCCGCGGCCCCAGCATTTT	CASSPRTGETAIRSPRPQHF	.	TRBD1	TRBV6-2/TRBV6-3	TRBJ1-5
TGTGCCAGCAGCTTTGACAGGGGGCTCTATGGCTACACCTTC	CASSFDRGLYGYTF	.	TRBD1	TRBV5-4	TRBJ1-2
TGTGCCAGCAGTTTGCTAGTCGGCTCCTACGAGCAGTACTTC	CASSLLVGSYEQYF	.	.	TRBV28	TRBJ2-7
TGTGCCAGCAGCTCCGGCTGGGCCGGGGGCTACACCTTC	CASSSGWAGGYTF	.	.	TRBV11-3	TRBJ1-2
TGTGCCAGCACTTCCCCCCGGGAGCTTAATCAGCCCCAGCATTTT	CASTSPRELNQPQHF	.	.	TRBV2	TRBJ1-5
TGTGCCAGCAGTTCGCAGAACTATGGCTACACCTTC	CASSSQNYGYTF	.	.	TRBV27	TRBJ1-2
TGTGCCAGCAGCTTAGCCCTAGGTCCCGGGGAGCTGTTTTTT	CASSLALGPGELFF	once	.	TRBV7-2	TRBJ2-2
TGTGCCACCCGGGACAGCACAGATACGCAGTATTTT	CATRDSTDTQYF	.	.	TRBV10-3	TRBJ2-3
TGTGCCAGCAGCCAATCGGACTCTGGAAACACCATATATTTT	CASSQSDSGNTIYF	.	.	TRBV3-1/TRBV3-2	TRBJ1-3
TGTGCCAGCAGCTTAGCAGGTCAGCCGAATTCACCCCTCCACTTT	CASSLAGQPNSPLHF	.	.	TRBV7-2	TRBJ1-6
TGTGCCAGCAGCTTCCCCCCGAATGAAAAACTGTTTTTT	CASSFPPNEKLFF	once	.	TRBV5-6	TRBJ1-4
TGTGCCAGCAGCTCCCGTCCCCCGTATTTGGAATTGAGATCACCCCTCCACTTT	CASSSRPPYLELRSPLHF	.	.	TRBV7-2	TRBJ1-6
TGTGCCAGCAGCTTAGGACAGGGGGCTATGAACACTGAAGCTTTCTTT	CASSLGQGAMNTEAFF	.	TRBD1	TRBV11-2	TRBJ1-1
TGTGCCAGCAGTGACCCGCCCCAGGCTAGGGGAGCTTTCTTT	CASSDPPQARGAFF	.	.	TRBV6-1	TRBJ1-1
TGCGCCAGCAGCCAAGATGCCAGGGGGTTCGGCTACACCTTC	CASSQDARGFGYTF	.	TRBD1	TRBV4-3	TRBJ1-2
TGTGCCAGCAGCGCGTCGACAGGTTCGCCATACTCTGGAAACACCATATATTTT	CASSASTGSPYSGNTIYF	.	.	TRBV9	TRBJ1-3
TGTGCCAGCAGTCCATCGACTAGCGTTTATCCGTTCTTC	CASSPSTSVYPFF	few	TRBD2	TRBV3-1/TRBV3-2	TRBJ2-1
TGTGCCAGCAGTGAAGCGGACAGTAGGTCACCCCTCCACTTT	CASSEADSRSPLHF	once	.	TRBV6-1	TRBJ1-6
TGTGCCAGTAGGAACAGGGGTGACTATGGCTACACCTTC	CASRNRGDYGYTF	.	TRBD1	TRBV19	TRBJ1-2
TGTGCCAGCAGTTACCTAGCAGGCAATCAGCCCCAGCATTTT	CASSYLAGNQPQHF	.	.	TRBV6-2/TRBV6-3	TRBJ1-5
TGTGCCAGCAGCGTAGTCGGACAGGGGAACACTGAAGCTTTCTTT	CASSVVGQGNTEAFF	.	TRBD1	TRBV9	TRBJ1-1
TGTGCCAGCAGCCAAGATCCCGGCCCCAGAGAGACCCAGTACTTC	CASSQDPGPRETQYF	.	.	TRBV3-1/TRBV3-2	TRBJ2-5
TGCAGCGTTGATACAGGGCCTGGAAACACCATATATTTT	CSVDTGPGNTIYF	.	.	TRBV29-1	TRBJ1-3
TGTGCCAGCAGTTACAACGGGCGAGCACACTATGGCTACACCTTC	CASSYNGRAHYGYTF	.	.	TRBV6-5	TRBJ1-2
TGTGCCAGCAGCCAAAGGAGCGGGACCCAGTACTTC	CASSQRSGTQYF	.	.	TRBV14	TRBJ2-5
TGTGCCAGTAGTATCGAACAGGGAACCCACCAGCCCCAGCATTTT	CASSIEQGTHQPQHF	.	.	TRBV19	TRBJ1-5